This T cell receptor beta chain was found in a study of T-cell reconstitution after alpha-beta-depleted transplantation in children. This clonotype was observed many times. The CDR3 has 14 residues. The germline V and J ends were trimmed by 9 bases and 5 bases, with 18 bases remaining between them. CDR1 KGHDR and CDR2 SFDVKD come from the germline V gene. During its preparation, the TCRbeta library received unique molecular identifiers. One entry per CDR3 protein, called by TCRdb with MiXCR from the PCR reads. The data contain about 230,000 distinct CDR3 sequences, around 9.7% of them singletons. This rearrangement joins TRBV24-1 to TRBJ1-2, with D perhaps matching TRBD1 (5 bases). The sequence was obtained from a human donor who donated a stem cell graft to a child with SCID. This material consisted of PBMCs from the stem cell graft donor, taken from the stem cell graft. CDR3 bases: TGTGCCACCCTCGATCCGGTGGGACTTTATGGCTACACCTTC. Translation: CATLDPVGLYGYTF.